Following are 6 T cell receptor beta chains from one sample sequenced in a study of CD8 T cells in Susac syndrome. Random-hexamer reverse transcription was applied to roughly 0.5 to 1 ug RNA. TCRdb re-called the immunoSEQ multiplex PCR reads through MiXCR, storing one row per CDR3 protein. The sample lists about 130,000 distinct CDR3 sequences, around 94% occurring once. Sequenced sample: CD4+ T cells from PBMCs. All receptors derive from a human donor in good health.

The rearrangement uses TRBV5-1 and TRBJ2-2, with D unclear. The CDR3 is made up of 14 amino acids. With 0 bases removed from V and 2 bases from J, the gap between germline ends came to 5 bases. Per germline, CDR1 SGHRS and CDR2 YFSETQ. This CDR3 is CASSLAHNTGELFF. In DNA form, the CDR3 reads TGCGCCAGCAGCTTGGCCCATAACACCGGGGAGCTGTTTTTT.

This clonotype has a single count. The rearrangement uses TRBV6-2 or TRBV6-3 and TRBJ1-4, with 8 nucleotides matching TRBD1. CDR1 is MNHEY and CDR2 is SVGEGT in the germline V gene. V trimming: 6 bases; J trimming: 6 bases; junction bases outside the gene matches: 6. The length of the CDR3 is 14 residues. CDR3 DNA sequence: TGTGCCAGCAGCTCGGGACAGGCCGATGAAAAACTGTTTTTT. Its protein product is CASSSGQADEKLFF.

The chain is built from TRBV9 and TRBJ1-2; possibly TRBD1 for D (6 bases). Trimming shortened V by 3 bases and J by 3 bases, and 9 bases separated the two germline ends. This CDR3 has 13 residues. CDR1 is SGDLS, CDR2 YYNGEE, per germline. The CDR3 coding sequence is TGTGCCAGCAGCGCAGGGGCCGACTATGGCTACACCTTC. It translates to CASSAGADYGYTF.

The V and J genes are TRBV6-5 and TRBJ2-3; tentatively, D is TRBD1 (5 bases). Trimming took 10 bases from V and 0 from J, leaving 14 bases between them. CDR3 length equals 14 residues. Germline V gives CDR1 MNHEY, CDR2 SVGAGI. This CDR3 is CATYGPGSTDTQYF. The CDR3 bases are TGTGCCACCTACGGGCCAGGGAGCACAGATACGCAGTATTTT.

This chain links TRBV5-6 with TRBJ1-1; D call uncertain. V was cut by 5 bases and J by 4 bases, with 9 bases left in between. The CDR3 consists of 12 residues. Germline values: CDR1 SGHDT, CDR2 YYEEEE. The CDR3 bases are TGTGCCAGCAGGCGGGTGAGCACTGAAGCTTTCTTT. Amino acids: CASRRVSTEAFF.

The V call is TRBV29-1, the J call TRBJ2-1; D perhaps matches TRBD1 (6 bases). V was trimmed by 0 bases and J by 6 bases, leaving 9 bases between them. The germline V gene encodes CDR1 SQVTM and CDR2 ANQGSEA. This CDR3 spans 13 amino acids. The CDR3 DNA reads as TGCAGCGTTGAAGAGGACAGTGTCAATGAGCAGTTCTTC. Its translation: CSVEEDSVNEQFF.